The TCR beta chain under discussion was sequenced for a study of shared clonotypes between healthy human individuals. The study, taken as a whole, reports: Expectations were that clonotype sharing among donors would be affected by sequencing depth.

Turning to this clone: Antigen unknown.

The repertoire was sequenced with immunoSEQ multiplex PCR; TCRdb's copy has only in-frame clones and lacks some. The sample includes some 530,000 clones, 81% of them seen just once. This clonotype was obtained from a middle-aged woman in good health. Some clones in this sample may be carry-over from other donors' samples. Sequencing was performed on PBMCs.

The CDR3 sequence: CASSSGGSTGELFF. The CDR3 DNA reads as TGTGCCAGCAGCTCGGGGGGGAGCACCGGGGAGCTGTTTTTT. V is TRBV7-7 and J is TRBJ2-2, with 8 nucleotides matching TRBD2. The CDR3 spans 14 residues. V lost 4 bases to trimming and J lost 4 bases; unmatched junction nucleotides: 2. Germline V CDR1 and CDR2: SSHAT, FNYEAQ (reference sequence).